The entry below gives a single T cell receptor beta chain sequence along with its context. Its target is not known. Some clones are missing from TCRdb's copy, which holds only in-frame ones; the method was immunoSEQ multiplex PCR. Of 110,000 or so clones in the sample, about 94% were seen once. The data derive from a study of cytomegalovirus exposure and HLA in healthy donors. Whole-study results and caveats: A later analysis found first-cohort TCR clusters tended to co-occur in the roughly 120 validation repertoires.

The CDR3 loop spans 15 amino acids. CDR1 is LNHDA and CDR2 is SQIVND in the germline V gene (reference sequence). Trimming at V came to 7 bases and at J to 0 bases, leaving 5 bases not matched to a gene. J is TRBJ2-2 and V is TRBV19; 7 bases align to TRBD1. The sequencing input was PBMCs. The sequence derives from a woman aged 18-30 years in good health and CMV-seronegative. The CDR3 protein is CASKKGAPNTGELFF. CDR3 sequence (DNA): TGTGCCAGTAAAAAGGGGGCCCCGAACACCGGGGAGCTGTTTTTT.